This entry is about one TCR beta chain. The data derive from a study of blood T cell repertoires in COVID-19. Categorization into cohorts depended on clinical history that participants reported. TCRdb's copy holds only in-frame clones and misses some; the assay was immunoSEQ multiplex PCR. Here the sample spans around 250,000 clones, more than 80% being singletons. Trimming shortened V by 4 bases and J by 3 bases, and 19 bases separated the two germline ends. Germline values: CDR1 SGHRS, CDR2 YFSETQ. The CDR3 runs to 17 residues. Sequenced input: PBMCs or T cells enriched from blood (not recorded which). The TCR originated in a woman aged 25 to 39 with acute COVID-19. The chain carries TRBV5-1 and TRBJ1-4; possible D gene TRBD1, 5 bases. DNA for the CDR3: TGCGCCAGCAGCCATGACAGTCCCCTCCCGGCTAATGAAAAACTGTTTTTT. Translating it yields CASSHDSPLPANEKLFF.